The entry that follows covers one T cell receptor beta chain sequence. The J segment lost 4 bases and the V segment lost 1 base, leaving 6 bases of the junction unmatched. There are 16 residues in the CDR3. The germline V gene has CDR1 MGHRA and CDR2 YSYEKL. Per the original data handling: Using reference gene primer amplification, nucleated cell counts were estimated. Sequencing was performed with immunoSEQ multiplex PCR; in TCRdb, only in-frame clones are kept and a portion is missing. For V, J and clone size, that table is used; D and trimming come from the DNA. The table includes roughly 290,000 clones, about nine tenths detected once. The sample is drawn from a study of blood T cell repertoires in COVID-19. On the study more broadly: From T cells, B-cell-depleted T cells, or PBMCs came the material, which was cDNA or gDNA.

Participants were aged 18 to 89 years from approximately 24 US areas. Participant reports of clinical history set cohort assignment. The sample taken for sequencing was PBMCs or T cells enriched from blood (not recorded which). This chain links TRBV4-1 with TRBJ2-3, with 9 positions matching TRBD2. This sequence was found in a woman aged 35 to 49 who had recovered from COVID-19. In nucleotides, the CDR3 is TGCGCCAGCAGCCAAGCCGGGACTAGCCTCGCAGATACGCAGTATTTT. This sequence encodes CASSQAGTSLADTQYF.